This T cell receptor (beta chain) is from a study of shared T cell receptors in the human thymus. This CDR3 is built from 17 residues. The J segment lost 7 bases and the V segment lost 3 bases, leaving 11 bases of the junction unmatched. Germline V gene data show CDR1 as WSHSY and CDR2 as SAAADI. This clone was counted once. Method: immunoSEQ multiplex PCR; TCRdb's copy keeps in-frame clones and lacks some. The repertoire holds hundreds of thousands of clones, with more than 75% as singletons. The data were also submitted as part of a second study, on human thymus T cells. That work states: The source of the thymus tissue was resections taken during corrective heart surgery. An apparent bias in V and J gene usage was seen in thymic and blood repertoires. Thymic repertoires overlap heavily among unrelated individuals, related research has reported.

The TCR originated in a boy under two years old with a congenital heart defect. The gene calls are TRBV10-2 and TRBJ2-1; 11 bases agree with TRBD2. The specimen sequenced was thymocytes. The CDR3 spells CASSECSGRESKNEQFF. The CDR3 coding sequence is TGCGCCAGCAGTGAATGTAGCGGGAGGGAAAGTAAGAATGAGCAGTTCTTC.